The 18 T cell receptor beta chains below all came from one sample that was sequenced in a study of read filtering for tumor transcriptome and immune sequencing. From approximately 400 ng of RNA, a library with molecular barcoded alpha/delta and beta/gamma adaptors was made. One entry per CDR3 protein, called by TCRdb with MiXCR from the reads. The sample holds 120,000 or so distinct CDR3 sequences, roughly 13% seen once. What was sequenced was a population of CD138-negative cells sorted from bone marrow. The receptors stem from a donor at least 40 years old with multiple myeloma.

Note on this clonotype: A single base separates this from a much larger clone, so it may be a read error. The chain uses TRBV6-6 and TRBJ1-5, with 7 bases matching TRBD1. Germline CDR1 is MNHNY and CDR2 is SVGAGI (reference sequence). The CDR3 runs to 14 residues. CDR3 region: CASAEGAGNQSQHF. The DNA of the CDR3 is TGTGCCAGCGCCGAGGGGGCCGGAAATCAGTCCCAGCATTTT.

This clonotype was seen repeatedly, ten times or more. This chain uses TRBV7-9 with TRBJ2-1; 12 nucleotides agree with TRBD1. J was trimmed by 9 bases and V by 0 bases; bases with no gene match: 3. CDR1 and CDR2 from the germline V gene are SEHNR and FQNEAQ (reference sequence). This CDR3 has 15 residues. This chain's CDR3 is CASSLAGQGAFEQFF. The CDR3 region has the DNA TGTGCCAGCAGCTTAGCGGGACAGGGGGCTTTTGAGCAGTTCTTC. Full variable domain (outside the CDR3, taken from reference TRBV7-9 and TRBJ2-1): DTGVSQNPRHKITKRGQNVTFRCDPISEHNRLYWYRQTLGQGPEFLTYFQNEAQLEKSRLLSDRFSAERPKGSFSTLEIQRTEQGDSAMYLCASSLAGQGAFEQFFGPGTRLTVL.

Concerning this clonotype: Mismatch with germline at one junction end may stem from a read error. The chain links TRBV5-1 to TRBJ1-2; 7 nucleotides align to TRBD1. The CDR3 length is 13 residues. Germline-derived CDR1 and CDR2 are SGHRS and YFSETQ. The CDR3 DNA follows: TGCACCAGCAGCGTTGACAGGGCGACTGTCTACACCTTC. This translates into CTSSVDRATVYTF.

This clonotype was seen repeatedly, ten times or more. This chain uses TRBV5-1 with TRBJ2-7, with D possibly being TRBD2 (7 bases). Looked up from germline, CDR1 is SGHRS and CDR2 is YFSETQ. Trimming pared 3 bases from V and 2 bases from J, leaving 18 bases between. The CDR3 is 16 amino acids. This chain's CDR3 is CASSSAGGLATYEQYF. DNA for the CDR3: TGCGCCAGCAGCTCGGCCGGGGGGCTGGCTACCTACGAGCAGTACTTC.

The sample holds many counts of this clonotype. The CDR3 is CASSFEGNRDEKLFF. The CDR3 coding sequence is TGCGCCAGCAGCTTTGAAGGGAACAGGGATGAAAAACTGTTTTTT. The chain recombines TRBV5-1 with TRBJ1-4; D is perhaps TRBD1 (6 bases). V gave up 2 bases and J gave up 6 bases, with 14 bases separating them. The CDR3 is 15 residues long. In germline, CDR1 is SGHRS, CDR2 YFSETQ.

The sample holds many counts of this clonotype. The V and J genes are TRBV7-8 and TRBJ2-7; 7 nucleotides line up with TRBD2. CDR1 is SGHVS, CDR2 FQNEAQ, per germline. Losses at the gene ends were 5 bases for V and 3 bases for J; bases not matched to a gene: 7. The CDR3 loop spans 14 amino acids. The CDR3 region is CASSPSTSYYEQYF. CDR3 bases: TGTGCCAGCAGCCCGTCGACTAGCTACTACGAGCAGTACTTC. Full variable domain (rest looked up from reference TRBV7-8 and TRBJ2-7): GAGVSQSPRYKVAKRGQDVALRCDPISGHVSLFWYQQALGQGPEFLTYFQNEAQLDKSGLPSDRFFAERPEGSVSTLKIQRTQQEDSAVYLCASSPSTSYYEQYFGPGTRLTVT.

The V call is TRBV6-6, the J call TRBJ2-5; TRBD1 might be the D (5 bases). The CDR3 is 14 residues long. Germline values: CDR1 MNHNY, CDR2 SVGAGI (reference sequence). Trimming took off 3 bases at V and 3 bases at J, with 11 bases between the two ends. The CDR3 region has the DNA TGTGCCAGCAGTTATCGGGCAGGGAAAGAGACCCAGTACTTC. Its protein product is CASSYRAGKETQYF.

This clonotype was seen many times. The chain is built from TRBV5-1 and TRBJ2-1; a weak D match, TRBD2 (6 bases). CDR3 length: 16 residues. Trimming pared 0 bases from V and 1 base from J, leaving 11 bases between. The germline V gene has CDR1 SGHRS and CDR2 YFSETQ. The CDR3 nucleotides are TGCGCCAGCAGCTTGGGGCGGGGTATATCCTACAATGAGCAGTTCTTC. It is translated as CASSLGRGISYNEQFF.

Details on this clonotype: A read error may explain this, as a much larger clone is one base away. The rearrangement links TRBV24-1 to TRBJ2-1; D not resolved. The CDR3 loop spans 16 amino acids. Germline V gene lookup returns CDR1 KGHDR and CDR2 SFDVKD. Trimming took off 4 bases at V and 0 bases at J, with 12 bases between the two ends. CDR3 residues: CATSDQTGLSYNEQFF. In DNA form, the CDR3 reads TGTGCCACCAGTGACCAAACTGGGCTCTCCTACAATGAGCAGTTCTTC.

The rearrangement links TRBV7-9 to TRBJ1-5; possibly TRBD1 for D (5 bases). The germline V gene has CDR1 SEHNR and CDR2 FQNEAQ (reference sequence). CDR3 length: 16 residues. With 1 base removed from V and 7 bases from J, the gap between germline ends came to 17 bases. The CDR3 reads CASSLVTGDAGQPQHF. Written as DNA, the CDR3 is TGTGCCAGCAGCTTAGTAACAGGAGATGCAGGACAGCCCCAGCATTTT.

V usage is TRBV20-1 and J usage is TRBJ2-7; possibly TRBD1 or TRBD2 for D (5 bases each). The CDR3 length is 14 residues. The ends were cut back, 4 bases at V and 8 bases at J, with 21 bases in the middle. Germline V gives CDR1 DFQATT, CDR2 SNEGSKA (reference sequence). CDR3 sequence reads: CSAIKDGARYKQYF. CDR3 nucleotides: TGCAGTGCTATTAAAGACGGGGCCCGGTACAAGCAGTACTTC.

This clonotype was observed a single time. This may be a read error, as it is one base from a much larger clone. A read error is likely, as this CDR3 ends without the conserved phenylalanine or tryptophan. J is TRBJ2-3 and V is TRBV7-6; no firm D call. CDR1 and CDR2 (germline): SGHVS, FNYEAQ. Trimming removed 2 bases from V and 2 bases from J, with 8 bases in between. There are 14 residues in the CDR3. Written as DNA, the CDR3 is TGTGCCAGCAGCTTAAGGAGCGTCACAGATACGCAGTATTCT. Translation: CASSLRSVTDTQYS.

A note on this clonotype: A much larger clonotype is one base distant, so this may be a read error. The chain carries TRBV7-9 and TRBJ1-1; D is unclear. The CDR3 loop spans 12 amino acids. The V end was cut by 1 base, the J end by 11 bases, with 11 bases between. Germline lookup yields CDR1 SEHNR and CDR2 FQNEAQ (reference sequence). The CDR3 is CASSLGAEPAFF. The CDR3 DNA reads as TGTGCCAGCAGCTTAGGGGCAGAACCCGCTTTCTTT. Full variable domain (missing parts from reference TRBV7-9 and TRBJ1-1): DTGVSQNPRHKITKRGQNVTFRCDPISEHNRLYWYRQTLGQGPEFLTYFQNEAQLEKSRLLSDRFSAERPKGSFSTLEIQRTEQGDSAMYLCASSLGAEPAFFGQGTRLTVV.

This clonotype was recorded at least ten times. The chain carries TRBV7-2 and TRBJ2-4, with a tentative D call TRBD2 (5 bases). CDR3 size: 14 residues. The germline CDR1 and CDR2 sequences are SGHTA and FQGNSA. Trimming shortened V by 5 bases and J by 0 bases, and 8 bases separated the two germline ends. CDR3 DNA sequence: TGTGCCAGCAGCATTGGACTAGCCAAAAACATTCAGTACTTC. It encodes CASSIGLAKNIQYF.

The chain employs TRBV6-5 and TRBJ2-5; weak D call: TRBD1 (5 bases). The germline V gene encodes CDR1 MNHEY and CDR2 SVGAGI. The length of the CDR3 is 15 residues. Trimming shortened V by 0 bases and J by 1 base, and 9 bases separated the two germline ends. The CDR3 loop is CASSYSRQIQETQYF. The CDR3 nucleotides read TGTGCCAGCAGTTACTCCCGACAGATCCAAGAGACCCAGTACTTC.

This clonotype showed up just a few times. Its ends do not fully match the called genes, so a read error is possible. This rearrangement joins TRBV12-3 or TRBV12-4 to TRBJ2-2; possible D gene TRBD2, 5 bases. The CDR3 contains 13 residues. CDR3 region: CASSRPSTGELLF. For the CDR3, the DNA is TGTGCCAGCAGTCGACCGAGCACCGGGGAGCTGCTTTTT.

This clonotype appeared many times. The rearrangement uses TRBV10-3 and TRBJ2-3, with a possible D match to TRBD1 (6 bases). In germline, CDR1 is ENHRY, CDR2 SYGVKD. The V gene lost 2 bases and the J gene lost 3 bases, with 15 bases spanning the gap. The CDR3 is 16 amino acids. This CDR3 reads CAISERFGQGTDTQYF. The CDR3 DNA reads TGTGCCATCAGTGAGAGGTTCGGGCAGGGGACAGATACGCAGTATTTT.

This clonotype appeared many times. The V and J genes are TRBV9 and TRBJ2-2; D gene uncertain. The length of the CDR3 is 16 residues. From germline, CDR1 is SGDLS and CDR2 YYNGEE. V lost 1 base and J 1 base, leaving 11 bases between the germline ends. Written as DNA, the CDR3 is TGTGCCAGCAGCGTATCCCCAGGCCTGAACACCGGGGAGCTGTTTTTT. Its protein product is CASSVSPGLNTGELFF.